A selection of T cell receptor beta chains follows, all from one sample in a study of T cells in Graves' hyperthyroidism and ophthalmopathy. TCRdb reprocessed the multiplex PCR reads with MiXCR, giving one entry per CDR3 protein. The sample contains under 130,000 distinct CDR3 sequences, roughly 47% of which appear only once. The sample taken for sequencing was blood. Receptors were obtained from a man aged 35-49 years with Graves' hyperthyroidism. Each CDR3 is given with its conserved first and last residue. D genes are given only for firm matches. Clone size appears in some rows only: once, few, many, or a class for an expanded clone.

d_call | clone_size | j_call | v_call | cdr3_nt | cdr3_aa
TRBD1 | NA | TRBJ1-5 | TRBV24-1 | TGTGCCACCAGTGACTCGACGACAGGGTCGGAGACCCAGCATTTT | CATSDSTTGSETQHF
NA | NA | TRBJ1-1 | TRBV20-1 | TGCAGTGCTCAGGACGGCCGAAATGAAGCTTTCTTT | CSAQDGRNEAFF
TRBD2 | NA | TRBJ2-5 | TRBV20-1 | TGCAGTGCTAGGGGGGTTAGCGGGTGGGCCAGGGTGGAGACCCAGTACTTC | CSARGVSGWARVETQYF
NA | many | TRBJ1-1 | TRBV5-1 | TGCGCCAGCAGCCCCGGGGGAAAGAACACTGAAGCTTTCTTT | CASSPGGKNTEAFF
TRBD1 | many | TRBJ2-7 | TRBV28 | TGTGCCAGCAGCCCGCCGGGACAGGGTCAGTGG | CASSPPGQGQW
TRBD1 | many | TRBJ1-6 | TRBV20-1 | TGCAGTGCTAAATACAGGGGAAATTCACCCCTCCACTTT | CSAKYRGNSPLHF
NA | many | TRBJ1-4 | TRBV15 | TGTGCCACCAGCGCCGGGCGGTATGAAAAACTGTTTTTT | CATSAGRYEKLFF
NA | NA | TRBJ1-1 | TRBV2 | TGTGCCAGCAGTGAAAGGGGGATCACTGAAGCTTTCTTT | CASSERGITEAFF
NA | NA | TRBJ1-6 | TRBV28 | TGTGCCAGCAGTTTAGGAGGGACCCCGAAAGGTCCACCCCTCCACTTT | CASSLGGTPKGPPLHF
TRBD1 | NA | TRBJ1-6 | TRBV5-1 | TGCGCCAGCAGCATAGAGGGGGCGACTTCACCCCTCCACTTT | CASSIEGATSPLHF
TRBD2 | NA | TRBJ2-7 | TRBV29-1 | TGCAGCGTCCGAGCGGGAGGGGAGGGCGAGCAGTACTTC | CSVRAGGEGEQYF
NA | many | TRBJ2-5 | TRBV7-9 | TGTGCCAGCAGCTTAGATGGTGGGGGAGAGACCCAGTACTTC | CASSLDGGGETQYF
NA | NA | TRBJ2-1 | TRBV12-2 | TGTGCAAGTCGCTGGGGGGCGGGAGGGGTTCAGGATGAGCAGTTCTTC | CASRWGAGGVQDEQFF
TRBD2 | many | TRBJ2-3 | TRBV2 | TGTGCCAGCAACAGGGGGACTAGCGGGATAGCAGATACGCAGTATTTT | CASNRGTSGIADTQYF
NA | many | TRBJ2-7 | TRBV20-1 | TGCAGTGCTAGAGTCAAGGGAGTGTACGAGCAGTACTTC | CSARVKGVYEQYF
TRBD1 | NA | TRBJ1-4 | TRBV7-9 | TGTGCCAGCAGCCACGGGACAGATAATGAAAAACTGTTTTTT | CASSHGTDNEKLFF
NA | NA | TRBJ2-1 | TRBV7-2 | TGTGCCAGCAGGTTCTCCGAAACACCGGGCAATGAGCAGTTCTTC | CASRFSETPGNEQFF
NA | few | TRBJ1-1 | TRBV6-1 | TGTGCCAGCAGTGAAGCGCCCTGGGGAAAGAACACTGAAGCTTTCTTT | CASSEAPWGKNTEAFF
NA | NA | TRBJ2-5 | TRBV12-3/TRBV12-4 | TGTGCCAGCAGAGGGGACTCCCGGTACTTC | CASRGDSRYF
NA | NA | TRBJ2-7 | TRBV19 | TGTGCCAGTAGTCGCAGGGATGGGGACGAGCAGTACTTC | CASSRRDGDEQYF
NA | NA | TRBJ2-5 | TRBV20-1 | TGCAGTTTCCCCGGGGAGACCCAGTACTTC | CSFPGETQYF
NA | many | TRBJ2-7 | TRBV11-2 | TGTGCCAGCAGCTTGGTGGGTTCCCCCTACGAGCAGTACTTC | CASSLVGSPYEQYF
NA | NA | TRBJ1-5 | TRBV7-9 | TGTGCCAGCAGCTTCCCCGCAGGGACATATCAGCCCCAGCATTTT | CASSFPAGTYQPQHF
TRBD1 | many | TRBJ2-2 | TRBV24-1 | TGTGCCACCAGGGGGACAGGGACCGGGGAGCTGTTTTTT | CATRGTGTGELFF
NA | many | TRBJ1-2 | TRBV20-1 | TGCAGTGCTAGAGGGCAGTCCAGTGGCTATGGCTACACCTTC | CSARGQSSGYGYTF
NA | many | TRBJ2-7 | TRBV3-1 | TGTGCCAGCAGCCAAGGAAGTCTAGGTTACGGGCAGTACTTC | CASSQGSLGYGQYF
TRBD2 | many | TRBJ2-2 | TRBV7-8 | TGTGCCAGCAGCTTAGAGTGGCTAGCGGGAGGGCCTGGCACCGGGGAGCTGTTTTTT | CASSLEWLAGGPGTGELFF
NA | many | TRBJ1-2 | TRBV6-6 | TGTGCCAGCAGTTACTCGGGTTATGGGCAGACCTATGGCTACACCTTC | CASSYSGYGQTYGYTF
NA | many | TRBJ1-5 | TRBV19 | TGTGCCAGTAGGGGTGGGGGCCCCAATCAGCCCCAGCATTTT | CASRGGGPNQPQHF
TRBD2 | many | TRBJ2-1 | TRBV12-3/TRBV12-4 | TGTGCCAGCAGCCCAACTAGCGGGAGGAGTGATGAGCAGTTCTTC | CASSPTSGRSDEQFF
TRBD2 | NA | TRBJ2-2 | TRBV19 | TGTGCCAGTAGTAGGAAGGCTAGCGGGGGGGGTTCCGGGGAGCTGTTTTTT | CASSRKASGGGSGELFF
NA | NA | TRBJ2-6 | TRBV12-3/TRBV12-4 | TGTGCCAGCAGTAGAGGAGCGGGGGCCAACGTCCTGACTTTC | CASSRGAGANVLTF
NA | once | TRBJ1-4 | TRBV7-9 | TGTGCCAGCAGGGGTACCGGGGCTGGGGGAAAACTGTTTTTT | CASRGTGAGGKLFF
TRBD2 | many | TRBJ2-3 | TRBV25-1 | TGTGCCAGCACCCCGATGCTGGGGGCTAGCGGGGGCACAGATACGCAGTATTTT | CASTPMLGASGGTDTQYF
TRBD1 | many | TRBJ1-2 | TRBV7-2 | TGTGCCAGCAGCCAGGACAGGGGCTATGGCTACACCTTC | CASSQDRGYGYTF
NA | NA | TRBJ1-1 | TRBV28 | TGTGCCAGCAGTATCCTTGGACCGGCGAACACTGAAGCTTTCTTT | CASSILGPANTEAFF
NA | NA | TRBJ1-2 | TRBV3-1 | TGTGCCAGCAGCCAAGAAGGGATTGATAACTATGGCTACACCTTC | CASSQEGIDNYGYTF
NA | many | TRBJ2-7 | TRBV4-3 | TGCGCCAGCAGCCCCCGGGGAGGTTACGAGCAGTACTTC | CASSPRGGYEQYF
NA | many | TRBJ2-2 | TRBV19 | TGTGCCAGTAGGCAAGGGACGCCGAACACCGGGGAGCTGTTTTTT | CASRQGTPNTGELFF
NA | many | TRBJ1-5 | TRBV20-1 | TGCAGTGCTAGAGATCGGGGAGGGGTTGGCCAGCCCCAGCATTTT | CSARDRGGVGQPQHF
NA | many | TRBJ1-6 | TRBV5-1 | TGCGCCAGCAGCTTCGAGGGGAATTCACCCCTCCACTTT | CASSFEGNSPLHF
NA | NA | TRBJ1-1 | TRBV10-3 | TGTGCCATCAGTCTCTTCGGAGCGAACACTGAAGCTTTCTTT | CAISLFGANTEAFF
TRBD1 | NA | TRBJ1-5 | TRBV19 | TGTGCCAGTAGTTTGACAGGGGACAATCAGCCCCAGCATTTT | CASSLTGDNQPQHF
NA | many | TRBJ1-5 | TRBV19 | TGTGCCAGTAGTAACGACCTGAATCAGCCCCAGCATTTT | CASSNDLNQPQHF
NA | many | TRBJ1-1 | TRBV7-2 | TGTGCCAGCAGCCCACCGGCGACTGAAGCTTTCTTT | CASSPPATEAFF
NA | many | TRBJ1-2 | TRBV9 | TGTGCCAGCAGCGTGTCGGGTGGGGGGCGGAACTATGGCTACACCTTC | CASSVSGGGRNYGYTF
TRBD1 | NA | TRBJ1-2 | TRBV25-1 | TGTGCCGGCAGTGCTAGATCAAGGACAGGACGTCACTATGGCTACACCTTC | CAGSARSRTGRHYGYTF
NA | once | TRBJ1-4 | TRBV2 | TGTGCCAGCCGGGCTAAGGAAAAACTGTTTTTT | CASRAKEKLFF
NA | medium-sized | TRBJ1-2 | TRBV25-1 | TGTGCCAGCAGTGGGGACAACTATGGCTACACCTTC | CASSGDNYGYTF
NA | many | TRBJ1-1 | TRBV5-1 | TGCGCCAGCAGCTTGGCCGGGGGGGCGGCTGAAGCTTTCTTT | CASSLAGGAAEAFF
TRBD1 | NA | TRBJ2-3 | TRBV4-1 | TGCGCCAGCAGCCAACAGGACAGGGGACACAATGAGCAGTATTTT | CASSQQDRGHNEQYF
TRBD2 | few | TRBJ2-5 | TRBV28 | TGTGCCAGCAGTTTTCAAGCGGGAGTTTTTGAGACCCAGTACTTC | CASSFQAGVFETQYF